The 18 T cell receptor beta chains presented below share a single source sample, sequenced in a study of T cells in Graves' hyperthyroidism and ophthalmopathy. Amplification yielded TCR beta CDR3 regions, with RNA transcripts as the source. In the first-round RT-PCR of the TCR CDR3, the HTBI primer set was used. TCRdb fed the multiplex PCR reads into MiXCR, producing one record per CDR3 protein. The table includes 45,000 to 55,000 distinct CDR3 sequences, roughly 51% detected once. Sequenced sample: peripheral blood or thyroid tissue (not recorded which). These receptors all stem from a man between 18 and 35 years old with Graves' hyperthyroidism.

This clonotype was seen ten or more times. This chain uses TRBV9 with TRBJ2-2; a weak D match, TRBD2 (5 bases). With 1 base removed from V and 10 bases from J, the gap between germline ends came to 23 bases. The CDR3 contains 17 residues. Per the germline V gene, CDR1 is SGDLS and CDR2 is YYNGEE. The CDR3 sequence is CASSVRESRWRWEELFF. In DNA, the CDR3 is TGTGCCAGCAGCGTAAGGGAGTCCAGGTGGCGTTGGGAGGAGCTGTTTTTT.

This clonotype was counted many times. DNA for the CDR3: TGTGCCAGCAGCTTGGGGGCCGGGGAGCTGTTTTTT. It codes for CASSLGAGELFF. V gene TRBV5-6 combines with J gene TRBJ2-2; D is uncertain. There are 12 residues in the CDR3. The V and J ends lost 0 bases and 6 bases respectively, with 3 bases between them. Germline V lookup: CDR1 SGHDT, CDR2 YYEEEE.

The chain carries TRBV7-9 and TRBJ2-5; 14 bases are shared with TRBD2. Germline-derived CDR1 and CDR2 are SEHNR and FQNEAQ (reference sequence). This CDR3 has 15 amino acids. V dropped 2 bases and J dropped 7; count of bases not matched to a gene: 3. The CDR3 reads CASSLQTSGRVTQYF. The CDR3 nucleotides read TGTGCCAGCAGCTTACAGACTAGCGGGAGGGTGACCCAGTACTTC.

J is TRBJ1-5 and V is TRBV24-1, with a possible D match to TRBD1 (6 bases). Trimming took 5 bases from V and 6 from J, leaving 13 bases between them. Germline CDR1 and CDR2: KGHDR and SFDVKD. This CDR3 has 14 residues. CDR3 coding DNA: TGTGCCACCAGTGGCCGGGCAGGGGCTCAGCCCCAGCATTTT. It yields the protein CATSGRAGAQPQHF.

The table lists this clonotype with many counts. The chain combines TRBV29-1 with TRBJ2-2, with a weak D call TRBD2 (5 bases). CDR1 and CDR2 from the germline V gene are SQVTM and ANQGSEA. The V end was cut by 4 bases, the J end by 7 bases, with 13 bases between. This CDR3 is 13 amino acids long. The CDR3 is CSVVGDMIGELFF. DNA of the CDR3: TGCAGCGTTGTCGGGGATATGATCGGGGAGCTGTTTTTT.

In its sample, this clonotype was seen many times. J is TRBJ2-3 and V is TRBV16; 9 positions agree with TRBD1. Unmatched junction bases numbered 4, after V lost 4 bases and J lost 2 bases. CDR3 length: 15 amino acids. In germline, CDR1 is KGHSY, CDR2 FQNENV. CDR3 amino acids: CASSPRTGVTDTQYF. Here the CDR3 DNA reads TGTGCCAGCAGCCCCCGGACAGGGGTCACAGATACGCAGTATTTT. Full variable domain (outside the CDR3, taken from reference TRBV16 and TRBJ2-3): GEEVAQTPKHLVRGEGQKAKLYCAPIKGHSYVFWYQQVLKNEFKFLISFQNENVFDETGMPKERFSAKCLPNSPCSLEIQATKLEDSAVYFCASSPRTGVTDTQYFGPGTRLTVL.

V gene TRBV20-1 combines with J gene TRBJ2-5, with D perhaps TRBD1 (9 bases). V dropped 8 bases and J dropped 9 bases, with 19 bases sitting between them. This CDR3 contains 12 residues. The germline CDR1 and CDR2 sequences are DFQATT and SNEGSKA (reference sequence). CDR3 protein: CSYGQGTRAQYF. The CDR3 DNA reads TGCAGTTATGGACAGGGGACTAGGGCCCAGTACTTC.

The gene calls are TRBV20-1 and TRBJ1-5, with D tentatively TRBD1 (5 bases). With 1 base removed from V and 6 bases from J, the gap between germline ends came to 19 bases. Germline CDR1 and CDR2: DFQATT and SNEGSKA (reference sequence). The CDR3 loop spans 16 amino acids. In DNA, the CDR3 is TGCAGTGCTAGAGTGGACACTGGGTCCGGACGTCAGCCCCAGCATTTT. It is translated as CSARVDTGSGRQPQHF.

Points on this clonotype: At one boundary the junction diverges from the germline segment, which might be a read error. The chain has TRBV11-2 and TRBJ1-5; 7 bases are a match to TRBD1. There are 15 residues in the CDR3. Germline assignment: CDR1 SGHAT and CDR2 FQNNGV. CDR3 in DNA: TGTGCCAGCAGCTTTGGGGGGATAGGGGGACAGCCCCAGCATTTC. The encoded protein is CASSFGGIGGQPQHF. Looking up the rest from reference TRBV11-2 and TRBJ1-5 gives the full variable domain: EAGVAQSPRYKIIEKRQSVAFWCNPISGHATLYWYQQILGQGPKLLIQFQNNGVVDDSQLPKDRFSAERLKGVDSTLKIQPAKLEDSAVYLCASSFGGIGGQPQHFGDGTRLSIL.

This clonotype was detected once. The chain uses TRBV12-3 or TRBV12-4 and TRBJ2-5, with TRBD1 matching over 10 bases. V was pared by 5 bases and J by 12 bases, with 9 bases of the junction left unmatched. CDR3 length: 13 residues. The CDR3 DNA reads as TGTGCCAGCAGTCAGGGACAGGGGACCGGGGAGTACTTC. Translation: CASSQGQGTGEYF.

V and J are TRBV9 and TRBJ2-7; perhaps TRBD1 as D (5 bases). The CDR3 has 15 amino acids. Per the germline V gene, CDR1 is SGDLS and CDR2 is YYNGEE. V was pared by 3 bases and J by 2 bases, with 15 bases between. In DNA form, the CDR3 reads TGTGCCAGCAGCGCCGAAGGGGTGTTGCCCTACGAGCAGTACTTC. It codes for CASSAEGVLPYEQYF.

This clonotype was detected ten times or more. The gene calls are TRBV10-3 and TRBJ2-7; no reliable D call. Germline V gene lookup returns CDR1 ENHRY and CDR2 SYGVKD. CDR3 size: 10 residues. The V end was cut by 8 bases, the J end by 4 bases, with 6 bases between. This CDR3 is CAIGSYEQYF. CDR3 bases: TGTGCCATCGGGTCGTACGAGCAGTACTTC.

This clonotype has only one observation. The J gene is TRBJ2-7, the V gene TRBV5-6; the D call may be TRBD1 or TRBD2 (5 bases each). This CDR3 is built from 15 residues. V shed 3 bases and J shed 4 bases, with 17 bases lying between them. Per the germline V gene, CDR1 is SGHDT and CDR2 is YYEEEE. The CDR3, as DNA: TGTGCCAGCAGCTCGGGCCGGGACGGAGCGTACGAGCAGTACTTC. Residues: CASSSGRDGAYEQYF.

Comments on this clonotype: A much larger clone lies one base from this, so it may be a read error. The CDR3 nucleotides read TGTGCCAGCAGTTTCCTGGGGGGCACTGAAGCTTTCTTT. It yields the protein CASSFLGGTEAFF. The V call is TRBV12-3 or TRBV12-4, the J call TRBJ1-1; perhaps TRBD1 as D (5 bases). V was pared by 3 bases and J by 4 bases, with 9 bases between. This CDR3 spans 13 amino acids.

This clonotype was picked up many times. The chain joins TRBV6-2 or TRBV6-3 to TRBJ1-2; D is uncertain. CDR1 is MNHEY and CDR2 is SVGEGT in the germline V gene. The CDR3 runs 12 residues. The V end was cut by 7 bases, the J end by 8 bases, with 14 bases between. CDR3 DNA sequence: TGTGCCAGCACTCCCGGGATTGTAGGCTACACCTTC. This encodes CASTPGIVGYTF.

CDR3 sequence (DNA): TGTGCCCGAACAGAATATAGCAATCAGCCCCAGCATTTT. Translating gives CARTEYSNQPQHF. The chain uses TRBV28 and TRBJ1-5; D ambiguous. Germline loops: CDR1 MDHEN, CDR2 SYDVKM. The CDR3 extends over 13 amino acids. Trimming took 11 bases from V and 0 from J, leaving 11 bases between them.

This clonotype was recorded at least ten times. The chain has TRBV18 and TRBJ2-7; D may be TRBD2 (6 bases). The V gene lost 5 bases and the J gene lost 2 bases, with 16 bases spanning the gap. Germline-derived CDR1 and CDR2 are KGHSH and LQKENI. The CDR3 is 15 residues long. CDR3 DNA sequence: TGTGCCAGCTCAGGTAGGAGGGGCCTGCCCTACGAGCAGTACTTC. As protein: CASSGRRGLPYEQYF.

This clonotype has only one observation. The rearrangement links TRBV7-4 to TRBJ2-5, with TRBD2 identical over 12 bases. V was pared by 5 bases and J by 5 bases, with 3 bases of the junction left unmatched. The CDR3 has 14 amino acids. The germline gives CDR1 SGHVT, CDR2 SQSDAQ. CDR3 sequence: CASSPSGRAETQYF. The CDR3 nucleotides read TGTGCCAGCAGCCCTAGCGGGAGGGCGGAGACCCAGTACTTC.